Listed here are 17 T cell receptor beta chains from one sample, sequenced in a study of OX40 agonist ivuxolimab in advanced cancers. The assay was immunoSEQ multiplex PCR, and TCRdb's table has in-frame clones only and misses some. This sample has 40,000 to 60,000 clones; roughly 90% occur once, and the top ten carry under 55%. Sequences were derived from CD4+ or CD8+ T cells sorted from blood, sampled in a trial of the OX40 agonist ivuxolimab. These receptors all come from an adult with an advanced solid tumor such as melanoma, head and neck, liver or kidney cancer.

The chain has TRBV5-1 and TRBJ2-5; TRBD2 is a possible D gene (6 bases). Trimming cost V 4 bases and J 2 bases, with 9 bases left between them. Germline loops: CDR1 SGHRS, CDR2 YFSETQ. The CDR3 covers 13 residues. This CDR3 reads CASSAGGQETQYF. Here the CDR3 DNA reads TGCGCCAGCAGCGCCGGGGGTCAAGAGACCCAGTACTTC.

The rearrangement uses TRBV27 and TRBJ1-2, with unresolved D. The V gene's germline CDR1 is MNHEY and CDR2 SMNVEV (reference sequence). The CDR3 is made up of 14 amino acids. V dropped 4 bases and J dropped 8 bases, with 17 bases sitting between them. In nucleotides, the CDR3 is TGTGCCAGCAGTTCCCTCGACCCCCGAGGGGGCTACACCTTC. This sequence encodes CASSSLDPRGGYTF.

The chain recombines TRBV29-1 with TRBJ2-2; a possible D gene is TRBD1 (5 bases). Per germline, CDR1 SQVTM and CDR2 ANQGSEA. The ends were cut back, 1 base at V and 3 bases at J, with 9 bases in the middle. The CDR3 has 14 residues. CDR3 amino acids: CSVEGQSDTGELFF. DNA of the CDR3: TGCAGCGTTGAAGGACAGTCCGACACCGGGGAGCTGTTTTTT.

The chain recombines TRBV6-5 with TRBJ1-5; D unresolved. Trimming removed 0 bases at V and 6 bases at J, with 3 bases between. CDR3 length equals 12 residues. Germline CDR1 MNHEY, CDR2 SVGAGI. The CDR3 DNA reads as TGTGCCAGCAGTTACTCTGGTCAGCCCCAGCATTTT. Its translation: CASSYSGQPQHF.

About this clone itself: A single base is all that separates this from a far larger clone, so a read error is likely. The chain links TRBV7-9 to TRBJ2-5, with 9 bases identical to TRBD1. CDR1 is SEHNR, CDR2 FQNEAQ, per germline (reference sequence). The junction had 9 bases not matched to a gene; V was cut back by 4 bases and J by 3 bases. This CDR3 region has 16 residues. CDR3 protein: CASSSRDRDLKETQYF. CDR3 nucleotide sequence: TGTGCCAGCAGCTCCCGGGACAGGGACCTCAAAGAGACCCAGTACTTC.

The rearrangement joins TRBV7-2 to TRBJ2-7; D may be TRBD2 (6 bases). V was trimmed by 3 bases and J by 2 bases, leaving 11 bases between them. Germline-derived CDR1 and CDR2 are SGHTA and FQGNSA. The CDR3 is 14 amino acids. CDR3 protein: CASSLAGNTYEQYF. In DNA form, the CDR3 reads TGTGCCAGCAGCTTGGCGGGAAACACCTACGAGCAGTACTTC.

The rearrangement uses TRBV19 and TRBJ1-1; 9 nucleotides match TRBD1. With V trimmed by 3 bases and J by 5 bases, 4 bases remained unmatched. Germline-derived CDR1 and CDR2 are LNHDA and SQIVND (reference sequence). The CDR3 extends over 14 amino acids. The CDR3 DNA follows: TGTGCCAGTAGTATCTACAGGGGGCTTACTGAAGCTTTCTTT. Residues: CASSIYRGLTEAFF.

This clone was found once. The V and J genes are TRBV7-2 and TRBJ2-7, with 8 bases fitting TRBD1. The CDR3 has 16 residues. Germline loops: CDR1 SGHTA, CDR2 FQGNSA. The trim removed 5 bases at V and 4 bases at J, leaving 13 bases unmatched. CDR3 nucleotides: TGTGCCAGCAGCCCGACCACCGAGGACAGGGATTACGAGCAGTACTTC. Protein: CASSPTTEDRDYEQYF.

This sequence joins TRBV7-3 and TRBJ2-7; D unresolved. CDR3 length: 12 residues. Germline-derived CDR1 and CDR2 are SGHTA and FQGTGA. Between the trimmed V and J ends, which lost 2 bases and 9 bases, there was a span of 11 bases. CDR3 DNA sequence: TGTGCCAGCAGCTTATTAGCCGTGCTGCAGTACTTC. Its protein product is CASSLLAVLQYF.

The chain is built from TRBV7-3 and TRBJ2-1; 8 bases match TRBD2. The germline CDR1 and CDR2 sequences are SGHTA and FQGTGA. The trim removed 3 bases at V and 5 bases at J, leaving 6 bases unmatched. CDR3 length equals 15 residues. This chain's CDR3 is CASSFADGRDNEQFF. The CDR3 DNA follows: TGTGCCAGCAGCTTTGCGGACGGGAGGGACAATGAGCAGTTCTTC. Based on the CDR3 plus reference TRBV7-3 and TRBJ2-1, the full variable domain is GAGVSQTPSNKVTEKGKYVELRCDPISGHTALYWYRQSLGQGPEFLIYFQGTGAADDSGLPNDRFFAVRPEGSVSTLKIQRTERGDSAVYLCASSFADGRDNEQFFGPGTRLTVL.

This rearrangement joins TRBV4-2 to TRBJ1-1; possibly TRBD1 for D (6 bases). The V end lost 8 bases, the J end lost 5 bases, and 12 bases lay between the germline ends. The CDR3 length is 12 residues. CDR1 LGHNA and CDR2 YNFKEQ come from the germline V gene. This CDR3 reads CASRGGGTEAFF. The CDR3 region has the DNA TGTGCCAGCCGAGGGGGTGGGACTGAAGCTTTCTTT.

The chain combines TRBV4-3 with TRBJ2-1; a weak D match, TRBD1 (6 bases). The germline V gene has CDR1 LGHNA and CDR2 YSLEER. This CDR3 is 18 amino acids long. The V gene lost 4 bases and the J gene lost 7 bases, with 26 bases spanning the gap. The CDR3 DNA sequence: TGCGCCAGCAGCCCTTTTCTGGGGGCAGGGGCTTATGGTAATGAGCAGTTCTTC. Residues: CASSPFLGAGAYGNEQFF.

This clone was counted between two and nine times. V is TRBV29-1 and J is TRBJ2-3; 9 bases line up with TRBD1. V shed 3 bases and J 7 bases; nucleotides not matched to a gene: 8. Germline values: CDR1 SQVTM, CDR2 ANQGSEA. CDR3 length: 14 residues. The CDR3 protein is CSVDEQGAGNTQYF. The CDR3 DNA sequence: TGCAGCGTTGACGAACAGGGGGCAGGAAATACGCAGTATTTT.

V usage is TRBV5-1 and J usage is TRBJ2-7, with TRBD1 matching 7 bases. After removal of 0 bases from V and 6 bases from J, the junction contained 9 bases not matched to a gene. The germline V gene encodes CDR1 SGHRS and CDR2 YFSETQ. This CDR3 has 15 residues. Written as DNA, the CDR3 is TGCGCCAGCAGCTTGGAAGACAGGGTATATGGCGAGCAGTACTTC. It is translated as CASSLEDRVYGEQYF. The variable domain in full, completed from reference TRBV5-1 and TRBJ2-7, reads KAGVTQTPRYLIKTRGQQVTLSCSPISGHRSVSWYQQTPGQGLQFLFEYFSETQRNKGNFPGRFSGRQFSNSRSEMNVSTLELGDSALYLCASSLEDRVYGEQYFGPGTRLTVT.

The gene calls are TRBV9 and TRBJ2-3, with TRBD2 identical over 7 bases. V lost 2 bases to trimming and J lost 2 bases; unmatched junction nucleotides: 2. Germline CDR1 reads SGDLS; CDR2 reads YYNGEE. The CDR3 length is 14 residues. CDR3 DNA: TGTGCCAGCAGCGTTGGGGGGGTCACAGATACGCAGTATTTT. Translation gives CASSVGGVTDTQYF.

This clone came up a few times. The sample carries other DNA sequences with the same CDR3. The gene calls are TRBV5-6 and TRBJ2-1; D not certain. Germline V gives CDR1 SGHDT, CDR2 YYEEEE. V was shortened by 2 bases and J by 6 bases, with 3 bases between the two germline ends. The CDR3 has 11 residues. CDR3 in DNA: TGTGCCAGCAGCTTAGGCAATGAGCAGTTCTTC. This sequence encodes CASSLGNEQFF.

The rearrangement uses TRBV28 and TRBJ2-1, with a weak D call TRBD1 (5 bases). The CDR3 loop spans 15 amino acids. The germline CDR1 and CDR2 sequences are MDHEN and SYDVKM. Trimming cost V 5 bases and J 5 bases, with 16 bases left between them. CDR3 DNA: TGTGCCAGCAGTCCCGCGACAGAAAACAACAATGAGCAGTTCTTC. The encoded protein is CASSPATENNNEQFF.